The sequence of this TCR beta chain was determined in a study of cytomegalovirus exposure and HLA in healthy donors. Vbeta (60) and Jbeta (13) primers were used in the PCR. Generated by immunoSEQ multiplex PCR, the TCRdb table keeps only in-frame clones and is missing some. The sample includes approximately 110,000 clones, 65% to 85% seen only once; the top ten take 5.4%. A word on this clone: The antigen remains unidentified.

Study results and caveats: On later analysis, the bulk of CMV-associated TCR beta chains appeared to be HLA-restricted. One later analysis reportedly identified an Asian-associated ancestry cluster that showed fewer N-insertions than the approximately 600-donor mean. Investigators reported approximately 150 TCR beta chains as tied to cytomegalovirus.

The CDR3 spans 16 residues. J gave up 2 bases and V 5 bases, and 6 bases lay outside the gene matches. Germline CDR1 and CDR2: SGHVS and FQNEAQ. The genes are TRBV7-8 and TRBJ2-2; 9 nucleotides align to TRBD2. The sample taken for sequencing was PBMCs. The TCR sequence derives from a woman aged 25 to 39 in good health and CMV-seropositive. The CDR3 DNA sequence: TGTGCCAGCAGCATAAGGACTAGCGCTAACACCGGGGAGCTGTTTTTT. This translates into CASSIRTSANTGELFF. The variable domain in full, completed from reference TRBV7-8 and TRBJ2-2, reads GAGVSQSPRYKVAKRGQDVALRCDPISGHVSLFWYQQALGQGPEFLTYFQNEAQLDKSGLPSDRFFAERPEGSVSTLKIQRTQQEDSAVYLCASSIRTSANTGELFFGEGSRLTVL.